Below, 28 T cell receptor beta chains from the same sample are listed, as sequenced in a study of post-analysis software for immune sequencing data. Study-wide findings and caveats: TRBV segments more frequent in patients than in controls numbered a few and included TRBV5-6, TRBV5-1 and TRBV20-1.

No antigens are known for them. Libraries were made from TCR beta cDNA, and they carried unique molecular identifiers. TCRdb redid the calling of the PCR reads with MiXCR, one entry per CDR3 protein. The data contain hundreds of thousands of distinct CDR3 sequences, around 40% of them seen just once; the ten biggest clones take up over 1.5%. Sequencing used blood. All receptors derive from a girl aged 5 to 17 with multiple sclerosis.

In regard to this clonotype: Lacking the conserved final phenylalanine or tryptophan, this CDR3 likely reflects a read error. The CDR3 nucleotides are TGTGCCAGCAGCCAAGGTACGGGGAGGAAAAACATTCAGTACGTC. It codes for CASSQGTGRKNIQYV. The chain recombines TRBV3-1 with TRBJ2-4; TRBD2 might be the D (6 bases). The germline V gene has CDR1 LGHDT and CDR2 YNNKEL (reference sequence). The CDR3 loop spans 15 amino acids. Trimming left V 1 base short and J 4 bases short, with 11 bases between.

Note on this clonotype: A junction boundary mismatches the germline segment, possibly from a read error. The CDR3 region has the DNA TGTGCCACCGGTGATTTGGAAGAGACCCAGTACTTC. This sequence encodes CATGDLEETQYF. The chain couples TRBV24-1 to TRBJ2-5; D gene unclear. Germline V gene sequence: CDR1 KGHDR, CDR2 SFDVKD. This CDR3 comprises 12 residues.

This clonotype was found a few times. The chain recombines TRBV29-1 with TRBJ2-5, with no clear D. The CDR3 extends over 12 amino acids. Between the trimmed V and J ends, which lost 3 bases and 5 bases, there was a span of 10 bases. CDR1 is SQVTM and CDR2 is ANQGSEA in the germline V gene. The CDR3 bases are TGCAGCGTTGAGACCAGAAGGGAGACCCAGTACTTC. Translated: CSVETRRETQYF.

This clonotype was detected a few times. The CDR3 sequence is CASSSPEGEGSYEQYF. The CDR3 region has the DNA TGTGCCAGCAGCTCCCCGGAGGGAGAAGGGTCCTACGAGCAGTACTTC. The chain links TRBV7-2 to TRBJ2-7; D may be TRBD2 (6 bases). In germline, CDR1 is SGHTA, CDR2 FQGNSA. The CDR3 totals 16 residues. V was shortened by 4 bases and J by 1 base, with 17 bases between the two germline ends.

This clonotype was detected only a few times. The chain combines TRBV11-2 with TRBJ1-5; no firm D call. Trimming removed 5 bases from V and 7 bases from J, with 15 bases in between. Germline CDR1 reads SGHAT; CDR2 reads FQNNGV. The CDR3 spans 14 residues. In nucleotides, the CDR3 is TGTGCCAGCAGCCACGGACCCTACGAGCAGCCCCAGCATTTT. Amino acids: CASSHGPYEQPQHF.

V is TRBV4-1 and J is TRBJ2-1; 10 nucleotides align to TRBD2. The germline CDR1 and CDR2 sequences are MGHRA and YSYEKL. This CDR3 is built from 18 residues. J gave up 6 bases and V 1 base, and 12 bases lay outside the gene matches. CDR3 in amino acids: CASSQVDMGLASFNEQFF. The CDR3 DNA reads as TGCGCCAGCAGCCAAGTAGATATGGGACTAGCGAGTTTCAATGAGCAGTTCTTC.

The J gene is TRBJ2-4, the V gene TRBV10-3, with 13 bases aligning to TRBD2. The J call is uncertain, as TRBJ2-5 better fits the DNA end. The CDR3 is 16 amino acids. Germline CDR1 is ENHRY and CDR2 is SYGVKD. The CDR3 protein is CAASTLAGGRTETQYF. DNA for the CDR3: TGTGCCGCCAGCACACTAGCGGGAGGGCGGACGGAGACCCAGTACTTC.

The table lists this clonotype with a few counts. This chain joins TRBV7-9 and TRBJ2-7; D gene uncertain. CDR1 and CDR2 from the germline V gene are SEHNR and FQNEAQ (reference sequence). CDR3 length: 13 residues. The V gene lost 3 bases and the J gene lost 3 bases, with 9 bases spanning the gap. This CDR3 reads CASSLEWDYEQYF. CDR3 nucleotides: TGTGCCAGCAGCTTGGAGTGGGACTACGAGCAGTACTTC. The full variable domain, rest sourced from reference TRBV7-9 and TRBJ2-7, is DTGVSQNPRHKITKRGQNVTFRCDPISEHNRLYWYRQTLGQGPEFLTYFQNEAQLEKSRLLSDRFSAERPKGSFSTLEIQRTEQGDSAMYLCASSLEWDYEQYFGPGTRLTVT.

This chain connects TRBV7-8 to TRBJ1-3; 7 bases match TRBD1. V was clipped by 1 base and J by 2 bases; unmatched bases: 2. Germline CDR1 is SGHVS and CDR2 is FQNEAQ. There are 15 residues in the CDR3. The CDR3 DNA sequence: TGTGCCAGCAGCTTAGAGACAGGGACTGGAAACACCATATATTTT. This gives the protein CASSLETGTGNTIYF.

This clonotype was detected only a few times. V and J are TRBV2 and TRBJ1-2, with D maybe TRBD1 (6 bases). The CDR3 has 15 residues. V dropped 5 bases and J dropped 4 bases, with 17 bases sitting between them. Germline assignment: CDR1 SNHLY and CDR2 FYNNEI. The CDR3 sequence is CASSHHREGAYGYTF. In DNA form, the CDR3 reads TGTGCCAGCAGTCACCACAGGGAAGGGGCCTATGGCTACACCTTC. The full variable domain, completed using reference TRBV2 and TRBJ1-2, is EPEVTQTPSHQVTQMGQEVILRCVPISNHLYFYWYRQILGQKVEFLVSFYNNEISEKSEIFDDQFSVERPDGSNFTLKIRSTKLEDSAMYFCASSHHREGAYGYTFGSGTRLTVV.

The genes are TRBV12-3 or TRBV12-4 and TRBJ2-7; D possibly corresponds to TRBD1 (5 bases). V lost 4 bases and J 3 bases, leaving 7 bases between the germline ends. The CDR3 spans 12 residues. The CDR3 protein is CASSYRIYEQYF. The CDR3 DNA sequence: TGTGCCAGCAGTTACAGGATCTACGAGCAGTACTTC.

Comment on this clonotype: An end of the junction does not agree with germline; a read error may underlie this. The V gene is TRBV12-3 or TRBV12-4, the J gene TRBJ2-1; 10 bases line up with TRBD1. The CDR3 runs to 15 residues. The CDR3 region has the DNA TGTGCCGGCAGTGACCCGGGACAGGGGTACAATGAGCAGTTCTTC. Protein: CAGSDPGQGYNEQFF.

The chain recombines TRBV12-3 or TRBV12-4 with TRBJ2-7; D is unresolved. There are 14 residues in the CDR3. V lost 2 bases to trimming and J lost 5 bases, with 13 bases between them. The CDR3 is CASSLKPYLHEQYF. The CDR3 DNA reads as TGTGCCAGCAGTTTAAAACCCTATTTACACGAGCAGTACTTC.

Comments on this clonotype: This sequence may be a read error, since a much larger clone differs from it by one base. CDR3 sequence: CACSLGYRARVGTQYF. CDR3 in DNA: TGTGCCTGCAGCTTAGGATACAGGGCGAGAGTGGGTACGCAGTATTTT. The chain has TRBV7-2 and TRBJ2-3; tentative D call: TRBD1 (6 bases). Germline CDR1 and CDR2: SGHTA and FQGNSA. The length of the CDR3 is 16 residues.

The rearrangement joins TRBV30 to TRBJ2-4; D is perhaps TRBD1 or TRBD2 (5 bases each). The J call is doubtful: the DNA matches TRBJ2-7 better. The CDR3 has 14 residues. Germline lookup yields CDR1 GTSNPN and CDR2 SVGIG (reference sequence). This CDR3 reads CAWSDGASSYEQYF. CDR3 DNA: TGTGCCTGGAGCGACGGGGCGTCCTCCTACGAGCAGTACTTC.

The V gene is TRBV5-5, the J gene TRBJ1-2; D might be TRBD1 (5 bases). The CDR3 has 15 residues. Trimming shortened V by 5 bases and J by 6 bases, and 20 bases separated the two germline ends. The germline CDR1 and CDR2 sequences are SGHKS and YYEKEE (reference sequence). The CDR3 is CASSPGRDAGDGYTF. As DNA, the CDR3 is TGTGCCAGCAGTCCAGGCAGGGACGCCGGGGATGGCTACACCTTC.

There are a few counts of this clonotype. The chain combines TRBV20-1 with TRBJ1-2; 11 positions agree with TRBD1. This CDR3 has 12 residues. Germline CDR1 DFQATT, CDR2 SNEGSKA (reference sequence). Germline trimming cut 5 bases from V and 7 bases from J; bases unmatched to any gene: 3. This CDR3 is CSAPGQGAGYTF. In nucleotides, the CDR3 is TGCAGTGCTCCCGGACAGGGGGCTGGCTACACCTTC.

The gene calls are TRBV11-3 and TRBJ2-3; TRBD2 aligns across 7 bases. The CDR3 is 15 amino acids. CDR1 is SGHNT and CDR2 is YENEEA in the germline V gene. V dropped 1 base and J dropped 5; count of bases not matched to a gene: 6. The CDR3 reads CASSLGLADGDTQYF. CDR3 coding DNA: TGTGCCAGCAGCTTAGGACTAGCTGATGGAGATACGCAGTATTTT.

With respect to this clonotype: At one end the junction does not follow the germline gene, possibly because of a read error. The V and J genes are TRBV5-5 and TRBJ2-1, with D perhaps matching TRBD2 (6 bases). The CDR3 consists of 13 residues. Germline V gene lookup returns CDR1 SGHKS and CDR2 YYEKEE (reference sequence). The CDR3 protein is CASSLEDYNEQFF. The CDR3 DNA follows: TGTGCCAGCAGCTTGGAGGACTACAATGAACAGTTCTTC.

This chain uses TRBV30 with TRBJ1-2; perhaps TRBD1 as D (6 bases). Trimming left V 4 bases short and J 3 bases short, with 12 bases between. This CDR3 contains 13 residues. Germline V gives CDR1 GTSNPN, CDR2 SVGIG (reference sequence). CDR3 nucleotides: TGTGCCTGGAAGGGGGGGCGCGACTATGGCTACACCTTC. This gives the protein CAWKGGRDYGYTF.

V usage is TRBV7-9 and J usage is TRBJ2-1, with 8 bases aligning to TRBD2. Losses at the gene ends were 5 bases for V and 7 bases for J; bases not matched to a gene: 7. This CDR3 is built from 14 residues. Germline V lookup: CDR1 SEHNR, CDR2 FQNEAQ (reference sequence). The CDR3 DNA reads TGTGCCAGCAGCCCCCCCGGGGGGGTTAATGAGCAGTTCTTC. Encoded protein: CASSPPGGVNEQFF.

This clonotype appeared many times. The gene calls are TRBV7-9 and TRBJ2-5; D is undetermined. CDR1 SEHNR and CDR2 FQNEAQ come from the germline V gene (reference sequence). This CDR3 is 14 amino acids long. V lost 5 bases and J 2 bases, leaving 12 bases between the germline ends. The CDR3 nucleotides are TGTGCCAGCAGCCCCCAGGTTCCGCAAGAGACCCAGTACTTC. Amino acids: CASSPQVPQETQYF. The full variable domain, completed using reference TRBV7-9 and TRBJ2-5, is DTGVSQNPRHKITKRGQNVTFRCDPISEHNRLYWYRQTLGQGPEFLTYFQNEAQLEKSRLLSDRFSAERPKGSFSTLEIQRTEQGDSAMYLCASSPQVPQETQYFGPGTRLLVL.

The chain carries TRBV20-1 and TRBJ2-1, with TRBD2 as a possible D gene (6 bases). This CDR3 is built from 14 residues. Trimming took off 6 bases at V and 3 bases at J, with 15 bases between the two ends. Germline CDR1 is DFQATT and CDR2 is SNEGSKA (reference sequence). This CDR3 reads CSALGLLGYNEQFF. CDR3 sequence (DNA): TGCAGTGCCCTGGGACTCCTTGGCTACAATGAGCAGTTCTTC.

V gene TRBV6-6 combines with J gene TRBJ1-4; a possible D gene is TRBD1 (6 bases). Looked up from germline, CDR1 is MNHNY and CDR2 is SVGAGI (reference sequence). V lost 2 bases and J lost 7, with 14 bases in between. The CDR3 is 15 amino acids. In nucleotides, the CDR3 is TGTGCCAGCAGTTACGACCGGACAGTTAGTGAAAAACTGTTTTTT. Protein: CASSYDRTVSEKLFF.

The chain employs TRBV2 and TRBJ2-3; 10 positions match TRBD2. CDR1 and CDR2 (germline): SNHLY, FYNNEI. Trimming took 7 bases from V and 4 from J; bases not matched to a gene: 5. This CDR3 has 14 amino acids. CDR3 loop: CASNPGLASDTQYF. In DNA form, the CDR3 reads TGTGCCAGCAATCCGGGACTAGCGTCAGATACGCAGTATTTT.

The chain carries TRBV5-1 and TRBJ2-1; 8 bases are a match to TRBD2. The ends lost 5 bases at V and 0 bases at J; junction bases unmatched: 13. The CDR3 has 18 residues. Germline V gene data show CDR1 as SGHRS and CDR2 as YFSETQ. CDR3 protein: CASRIGLAAGGSYNEQFF. CDR3 coding DNA: TGCGCCAGCAGAATTGGACTAGCTGCCGGGGGCTCCTACAATGAGCAGTTCTTC.

The rearrangement joins TRBV12-3 or TRBV12-4 to TRBJ2-7, with D perhaps matching TRBD1 (6 bases). CDR3 length equals 15 residues. The V end was cut by 7 bases, the J end by 7 bases, with 23 bases between. The CDR3 nucleotides are TGTGCCAGCATCAAAGGGGGTGGTCCAGGGGAAGAGCAGTACTTC. Amino acids: CASIKGGGPGEEQYF.

The CDR3 spells CASSEDRDLTYEQYF. DNA of the CDR3: TGTGCCAGCAGTGAGGACCGGGACCTTACCTACGAGCAGTACTTC. The rearrangement joins TRBV25-1 to TRBJ2-7; D assignment may be TRBD1 or TRBD2 (5 bases each). With 3 bases removed from V and 2 bases from J, the gap between germline ends came to 14 bases. Germline V gives CDR1 MGHDK, CDR2 SYGVNS. This CDR3 spans 15 amino acids.